Presented here are 14 T cell receptor beta chains from one specimen sequenced in a study of T cell responses to AZD1222 COVID-19 vaccine. The data were produced by immunoSEQ multiplex PCR, yet TCRdb's version contains in-frame clones alone and is incomplete. The profile shows about 88,000 clones, 91% of them singletons. This material consisted of peripheral blood, taken on day 0 of MenACWY control vaccination. The receptors shown here come from an adult in good health.

This clone was observed a single time. The chain carries TRBV6-1 and TRBJ2-3; TRBD2 matches 12 bases. CDR1 is MNHNS and CDR2 is SASEGT in the germline V gene. The V and J ends lost 4 bases and 2 bases, in that order; junction bases with no gene match: 4. The length of the CDR3 is 16 residues. The CDR3 DNA reads TGTGCCAGCAGTGCCACTAGCGGGGGGATCACAGATACGCAGTATTTT. Translated, it gives CASSATSGGITDTQYF.

The chain is built from TRBV6-5 and TRBJ2-7; D might be TRBD2 (6 bases). This CDR3 contains 15 residues. The germline gives CDR1 MNHEY, CDR2 SVGAGI. V was shortened by 1 base and J by 3 bases, with 13 bases between the two germline ends. The CDR3: CASSYWGEGDYEQYF. The CDR3 nucleotides read TGTGCCAGCAGTTACTGGGGGGAAGGGGACTACGAGCAGTACTTC.

V and J are TRBV19 and TRBJ1-5; D unclear. V lost 10 bases and J lost 0, with 7 bases in between. CDR3 length: 12 residues. CDR1 and CDR2 from the germline V gene are LNHDA and SQIVND (reference sequence). CDR3 coding DNA: TGTGCCACCGCCCCTAGCAATCAGCCCCAGCATTTT. Protein sequence: CATAPSNQPQHF.

The gene calls are TRBV18 and TRBJ1-5; 10 bases line up with TRBD1. V shed 5 bases and J 4 bases; nucleotides not matched to a gene: 2. Per germline, CDR1 KGHSH and CDR2 LQKENI. CDR3 size: 14 residues. CDR3 amino acids: CASSGGQGNQPQHF. CDR3 DNA: TGTGCCAGCTCAGGGGGACAGGGGAATCAGCCCCAGCATTTT.

This CDR3 reads CASRTSANTGELFF. CDR3 DNA sequence: TGCGCCAGCCGGACTAGTGCGAACACCGGGGAGCTGTTTTTT. The chain employs TRBV5-1 and TRBJ2-2; 7 bases agree with TRBD2. The CDR3 consists of 14 residues. Germline V gives CDR1 SGHRS, CDR2 YFSETQ. V was pared by 7 bases and J by 0 bases, with 3 bases of the junction left unmatched. Looking up the rest from reference TRBV5-1 and TRBJ2-2 gives the full variable domain: KAGVTQTPRYLIKTRGQQVTLSCSPISGHRSVSWYQQTPGQGLQFLFEYFSETQRNKGNFPGRFSGRQFSNSRSEMNVSTLELGDSALYLCASRTSANTGELFFGEGSRLTVL.

V usage is TRBV19 and J usage is TRBJ2-3, with D perhaps given as TRBD1 or TRBD2 (6 bases each). The CDR3 sequence is 17 residues long. Germline CDR1 LNHDA, CDR2 SQIVND (reference sequence). Trimming stripped 4 bases from V and 0 bases from J, with 17 bases between. CDR3 coding DNA: TGTGCCAGTAGTAGACCCTCGGGGGCACTTAGCACAGATACGCAGTATTTT. It specifies CASSRPSGALSTDTQYF.

This clone was observed once. This chain uses TRBV6-2 or TRBV6-3 with TRBJ1-5; D remains ambiguous. The CDR3 is 15 residues long. Trimming removed 6 bases at V and 6 bases at J, with 18 bases between. Germline V lookup: CDR1 MNHEY, CDR2 SVGEGT. In DNA, the CDR3 is TGTGCCAGCAGCAGTCGGCCTGAGCGGGGTCAGCCCCAGCATTTT. Translating gives CASSSRPERGQPQHF.

This clone has a single count. The rearrangement links TRBV11-1 to TRBJ2-5, with TRBD2 identical over 10 bases. V shed 2 bases, J shed 2 bases, and the junction held 5 bases outside the gene matches. CDR3 length equals 16 residues. CDR1 is SGHAT and CDR2 is FQDESV in the germline V gene (reference sequence). CDR3 amino acids: CASSLPRTSGQETQYF. CDR3 DNA sequence: TGTGCCAGCAGCTTACCGAGGACTAGCGGACAAGAGACCCAGTACTTC.

The chain joins TRBV4-1 to TRBJ2-1, with no clear D. The CDR3 is 15 amino acids. CDR1 is MGHRA, CDR2 YSYEKL, per germline. Trimming removed 0 bases at V and 6 bases at J, with 12 bases between. Here the CDR3 reads CASSQDGSPVNEQFF. DNA of the CDR3: TGCGCCAGCAGCCAAGATGGATCCCCGGTCAATGAGCAGTTCTTC.

This clone turned up a few times. This chain links TRBV23-1 with TRBJ2-1; no clear D gene. TRBV23-1 is filed as an ORF, its function uncertain. Trimming removed 4 bases from V and 3 bases from J, with 16 bases in between. The CDR3 length is 16 residues. The CDR3 DNA reads as TGCGCCAGCAGTCCTTTATGGCGGAGAGGCTACAATGAGCAGTTCTTC. Translated: CASSPLWRRGYNEQFF.

The rearrangement joins TRBV7-2 to TRBJ1-2; unclear D gene. From germline, CDR1 is SGHTA and CDR2 FQGNSA. The CDR3 totals 14 residues. Trimming stripped 1 base from V and 3 bases from J, with 9 bases between. CDR3 nucleotide sequence: TGTGCCAGCAGCTTAGAGTCCAGCCACTATGGCTACACCTTC. It specifies CASSLESSHYGYTF.

The chain couples TRBV2 to TRBJ2-7, with TRBD2 matching over 7 bases. Germline CDR1 reads SNHLY; CDR2 reads FYNNEI. Unmatched junction bases numbered 7, after V lost 5 bases and J lost 0 bases. CDR3 length equals 15 residues. The CDR3 DNA reads as TGTGCCAGCAGTATAGCGGGCCAAAGCTCCTACGAGCAGTACTTC. It yields the protein CASSIAGQSSYEQYF. Together with reference TRBV2 and TRBJ2-7, the CDR3 gives the full variable domain: EPEVTQTPSHQVTQMGQEVILRCVPISNHLYFYWYRQILGQKVEFLVSFYNNEISEKSEIFDDQFSVERPDGSNFTLKIRSTKLEDSAMYFCASSIAGQSSYEQYFGPGTRLTVT.

This clone was detected once. The J gene is TRBJ1-1, the V gene TRBV7-8; tentative D call: TRBD1 (6 bases). Germline V gives CDR1 SGHVS, CDR2 FQNEAQ. V lost 6 bases and J lost 5, with 13 bases in between. This CDR3 contains 13 residues. The CDR3 loop reads CASRTQTGTEAFF. CDR3 in DNA: TGTGCCAGCAGAACCCAGACAGGAACTGAAGCTTTCTTT.

The chain is built from TRBV28 and TRBJ1-2, with 9 positions matching TRBD1. Per germline, CDR1 MDHEN and CDR2 SYDVKM. The J segment lost 4 bases and the V segment lost 5 bases, leaving 8 bases of the junction unmatched. The length of the CDR3 is 15 residues. This CDR3 reads CASSPTGQGVYGYTF. CDR3 bases: TGTGCCAGCAGTCCCACGGGACAGGGCGTCTATGGCTACACCTTC.